These T cell receptor beta chains were read from a single sample in a study of response to subunit inactivated influenza vaccine. TCRdb itself ran the RT-PCR reads through MiXCR, one entry per CDR3 protein. Found here are over 450,000 distinct CDR3 sequences, 13% of them singletons; the top ten hold over 10%. Specimen: PBMCs from blood, collected 45 days after vaccination. The receptor source for this set is a man between 45 and 60 years old who received an inactivated influenza vaccine. The CDR3 runs from the conserved cysteine through the conserved F or W. The D gene is left open where the match is weak.

j_call v_call d_call cdr3_aa
TRBJ2-2 TRBV27 NA CASSSLAPGELFF
TRBJ1-6 TRBV6-1 NA CASSDGGAYNSPLHF
TRBJ2-7 TRBV6-5 TRBD1 CASSHGTGEYYEQYF
TRBJ2-1 TRBV9 TRBD2 CASSIGTSGSNEQFF
TRBJ1-4 TRBV4-1 NA CASSSPGSTNEKLFF
TRBJ2-1 TRBV6-5 NA CASSYMTGSYNEQFF
TRBJ2-1 TRBV9 NA CASSVGSKGNEQFF
TRBJ2-5 TRBV29-1 NA CSIRGAGLETQYF
TRBJ2-3 TRBV20-1 NA CSARGTIRTDTQYF
TRBJ2-2 TRBV6-1 TRBD1 CASRSSGGGELFF
TRBJ1-1 TRBV7-9 TRBD1 CASSQPDRGPEAFF
TRBJ1-2 TRBV20-1 NA CSARAPQDNYGYTF
TRBJ1-4 TRBV20-1 NA CSAWEGRNEKLFF
TRBJ2-3 TRBV28 TRBD2 CASSSLAGPITDTQYF
TRBJ2-2 TRBV6-1 TRBD2 CASSPRGGRSSGELFF
TRBJ2-1 TRBV6-2/TRBV6-3 TRBD2 CASSLPPGIAGDDEQFF
TRBJ2-7 TRBV11-2 TRBD2 CASSLVRSSGRASSYEQYF
TRBJ2-7 TRBV10-3 NA CAISESQFSEQYF
TRBJ1-1 TRBV20-1 TRBD1 CSARRQGSTEAFF
TRBJ2-1 TRBV7-9 NA CAISLVQGYEQFF
TRBJ2-5 TRBV3-1 TRBD2 CASSRQTSGRQETQYF
TRBJ1-1 TRBV10-3 NA CAISESPQRDTEAFF
TRBJ2-1 TRBV7-9 NA CASSYDRISYNEQFF
TRBJ2-7 TRBV3-1 NA CASSQDLGRNEQYF
TRBJ1-2 TRBV18 NA CASSPPTGGNYGYTF
TRBJ2-3 TRBV4-3 NA CASSQDFGGHADTQYF
TRBJ2-1 TRBV6-4 NA CASSDSLNPSYNEQFF
TRBJ1-1 TRBV10-3 TRBD1 CAHREGAAEAFF
TRBJ2-7 TRBV27 TRBD1 CASSPVGTGAYEQYF
TRBJ1-5 TRBV2 TRBD1 CASAKDRPNQPQHF
TRBJ2-2 TRBV4-3 NA CASSQDLGTGGNTGELFF